The present entry profiles one T cell receptor beta chain with its context. Its antigen remains unknown. Trimming took 3 bases from V and 7 from J, leaving 8 bases between them. In germline, CDR1 is DFQATT, CDR2 SNEGSKA (reference sequence). This CDR3 contains 11 residues. This entry belongs to a study of siplizumab effects on memory and regulatory T cells. The study, taken as a whole, reports: Alloreactive sequences traceable to unstimulated CD4+ memory cells were significantly reduced by siplizumab. Naive T cells apparently outstripped memory cells in diversity and seemed major alloresponse contributors. The majority of clones, roughly 80-96% of proliferating CD4+ or CD8+ clones, lacked an assignable naive or memory phenotype.

Sequencing was performed with immunoSEQ multiplex PCR; in TCRdb, only in-frame clones are kept and a portion is missing. This table holds approximately 100,000 clones, about 91% found once. This clonotype was sampled from a human donor in good health. The gene calls are TRBV20-1 and TRBJ2-3; no firm D call. Material: Tregs sorted from blood. The CDR3 reads CSASAENTQYF. CDR3 nucleotide sequence: TGCAGTGCTAGTGCAGAGAATACGCAGTATTTT.